These 3 T cell receptor beta chains share one sample of origin, sequenced in a study of response to subunit inactivated influenza vaccine. TCRdb reprocessed the RT-PCR reads via MiXCR and lists one record per CDR3 protein. Of some 600,000 distinct CDR3 sequences listed, around 15% are singletons. This material consisted of PBMCs from blood, taken less than 15 days before vaccination. Receptor source: a man aged 50-59 years who received an inactivated influenza vaccine.

This clonotype was detected a few times. The genes are TRBV12-3 or TRBV12-4 and TRBJ2-2; no clear D gene. CDR3 length: 13 residues. V dropped 7 bases and J dropped 3 bases, with 9 bases sitting between them. The CDR3 DNA reads TGTGCCAGCAATTCCCCAGACACCGGGGAGCTGTTTTTT. It codes for CASNSPDTGELFF.

By frequency in the sample, this clonotype is medium-sized. The DNA for the CDR3 is TGCAGTGCTAGAGACGGGACTAGCGGGAACAATGAGCAGTTCTTC. The encoded protein is CSARDGTSGNNEQFF. The chain uses TRBV20-1 and TRBJ2-1, with 13 nucleotides matching TRBD2. Germline V lookup: CDR1 DFQATT, CDR2 SNEGSKA (reference sequence). The CDR3 consists of 15 residues. The J segment lost 5 bases and the V segment lost 0 bases, leaving 1 base of the junction unmatched.

The chain has TRBV6-1 and TRBJ2-6; no firm D call. V was cut by 6 bases and J by 0 bases, with 9 bases left in between. The CDR3 length is 15 residues. CDR1 MNHNS and CDR2 SASEGT come from the germline V gene. CDR3 sequence (DNA): TGTGCCAGCAGACCCACGTTCTCTGGGGCCAACGTCCTGACTTTC. Translated, it gives CASRPTFSGANVLTF.